This is a list of T cell receptor beta chains from one sample in a study of blood T cell repertoires in COVID-19. Clones were sequenced by immunoSEQ multiplex PCR, and TCRdb holds only the in-frame ones, with some missing. The sample has approximately 240,000 clones, around 90% seen once. The sequencing input was PBMCs or T cells enriched from blood (not recorded which). These receptors were obtained from a woman in her late teens or twenties who had recovered from COVID-19. CDR3s include the opening cysteine and the closing phenylalanine or tryptophan. A D gene is named only where the DNA matches it firmly. Rows may omit the clone size; those that give it use once, few, many or a size class.

j_call	d_call	clone_size	v_call	cdr3_aa	cdr3_nt
TRBJ2-7	-	-	TRBV7-8	CASSPGELKEEQYF	TGTGCCAGCAGCCCCGGGGAGCTAAAGGAAGAGCAGTACTTC
TRBJ2-1	-	-	TRBV21-1	CASSKEGVYNEQFF	TGTGCCAGCAGCAAAGAGGGGGTATACAATGAGCAGTTCTTC
TRBJ2-3	-	-	TRBV28	CASSLGADTQYF	TGTGCCAGCAGTCTCGGGGCAGATACGCAGTATTTT
TRBJ2-1	TRBD1	-	TRBV10-3	CAIKPGQGANEQFF	TGTGCCATCAAACCGGGACAGGGGGCAAATGAGCAGTTCTTC
TRBJ2-2	TRBD2	-	TRBV5-4	CASSRLAGRTGELFF	TGTGCCAGCAGCCGATTAGCGGGAAGAACCGGGGAGCTGTTTTTT
TRBJ1-3	-	-	TRBV6-5	CASSYAGNAGNTIYF	TGTGCCAGCAGTTACGCAGGGAATGCTGGAAACACCATATATTTT
TRBJ2-1	-	-	TRBV5-1	CASSSGAPYNEQFF	TGCGCCAGCAGCTCAGGGGCACCCTACAATGAGCAGTTCTTC
TRBJ2-2	-	once	TRBV11-2	CASTRQAGTGELFF	TGTGCCAGCACGAGACAGGCTGGCACCGGGGAGCTGTTTTTT
TRBJ2-1	-	-	TRBV3-1/TRBV3-2	CASSLSSQQFF	TGTGCCAGCAGCCTAAGTAGCCAGCAGTTCTTC
TRBJ1-6	-	-	TRBV2	CASSESGVSYNSPLHF	TGTGCCAGCAGTGAATCAGGGGTCTCCTATAATTCACCCCTCCACTTT
TRBJ2-7	TRBD2	once	TRBV18	CASSPGTSSYEQYF	TGTGCCAGCTCACCCGGGACTAGTTCCTACGAGCAGTACTTC
TRBJ2-3	TRBD2	-	TRBV7-2	CASSLHQRGGTDTQYF	TGTGCCAGCAGCTTACATCAGCGGGGGGGCACAGATACGCAGTATTTT
TRBJ1-3	-	-	TRBV5-8	CASSSYRDNSGNTIYF	TGTGCCAGCAGCTCCTACCGGGACAACTCTGGAAACACCATATATTTT
TRBJ2-1	-	-	TRBV28	CASSLLGHEQFF	TGTGCCAGCAGTTTATTGGGACACGAGCAGTTCTTC
TRBJ1-1	-	-	TRBV13	CASSLRQTLVNTEAFF	TGTGCCAGCAGCCTGAGACAGACCCTAGTGAACACTGAAGCTTTCTTT
TRBJ2-2	-	-	TRBV5-1	CASSPGGAPYTGELFF	TGCGCCAGCAGCCCCGGAGGGGCGCCGTACACCGGGGAGCTGTTTTTT
TRBJ1-4	-	-	TRBV18	CASSQGTTNEKLFF	TGTGCCAGCTCGCAGGGGACAACTAATGAAAAACTGTTTTTT
TRBJ1-1	-	-	TRBV5-1	CASSPSSGGLPEAFF	TGCGCCAGCAGCCCCTCCTCGGGGGGGCTCCCTGAAGCTTTCTTT
TRBJ1-4	-	-	TRBV14	CASSQGGDWDEKLFF	TGTGCCAGCAGCCAAGGAGGGGACTGGGATGAAAAACTGTTTTTT
TRBJ2-2	-	-	TRBV12-3/TRBV12-4	CASSFRVPGELFF	TGTGCCAGCAGTTTTCGGGTCCCCGGGGAGCTGTTTTTT
TRBJ2-7	-	-	TRBV7-8	CASSKGLPIYEQYF	TGTGCCAGCAGCAAGGGGCTACCTATCTACGAGCAGTACTTC
TRBJ2-7	-	few	TRBV28	CAIKGGGTGEQYF	TGTGCCATAAAGGGCGGAGGCACTGGCGAGCAGTACTTC
TRBJ1-2	-	-	TRBV5-4	CASSLGASGNYGYTF	TGTGCCAGCAGCTTGGGGGCTAGCGGGAACTATGGCTACACCTTC
TRBJ1-6	-	-	TRBV18	CASSKDEAPLHF	TGTGCCAGCTCCAAAGACGAGGCACCCCTCCACTTT
TRBJ2-5	-	once	TRBV7-2	CASSLDRVGQETQYF	TGTGCCAGCAGCTTAGACAGGGTGGGCCAAGAGACCCAGTACTTC
TRBJ1-1	-	once	TRBV2	CALSRGLRYTEAFF	TGTGCCCTCTCTCGGGGTTTAAGATACACTGAAGCTTTCTTT
TRBJ2-5	TRBD2	-	TRBV7-2	CASSLDPAGGAETQYF	TGTGCCAGCAGCTTAGACCCAGCGGGGGGGGCAGAGACCCAGTACTTC
TRBJ1-3	-	-	TRBV29-1	CSVRRNGNTIYF	TGCAGCGTTCGCAGGAATGGAAACACCATATATTTT
TRBJ1-1	TRBD1	-	TRBV18	CATGRGGYFGSTEAFF	TGTGCCACCGGGCGAGGGGGCTATTTTGGGAGCACTGAAGCTTTCTTT
TRBJ1-1	TRBD1	-	TRBV6-5	CASRERDRGTEAFF	TGTGCCAGCAGAGAGAGAGACAGGGGGACTGAAGCTTTCTTT
TRBJ2-2	TRBD2	-	TRBV9	CASSVEGGSANTGELFF	TGTGCCAGCAGCGTAGAGGGCGGGAGCGCGAACACCGGGGAGCTGTTTTTT
TRBJ1-5	TRBD1	-	TRBV28	CASRTGTGYQPQHF	TGTGCCAGCAGAACCGGGACAGGGTACCAGCCCCAGCATTTT
TRBJ1-2	-	-	TRBV25-1	CAASLGGYTF	TGTGCCGCTAGTTTGGGTGGCTACACCTTC
TRBJ2-7	TRBD1	few	TRBV19	CASSISGQIHYEQYF	TGTGCCAGTAGTATTTCGGGACAGATACACTACGAGCAGTACTTC
TRBJ2-7	-	once	TRBV5-4	CASSRQQTYEQYF	TGTGCCAGCAGCCGACAACAGACCTACGAGCAGTACTTC
TRBJ1-3	TRBD1	-	TRBV10-3	CAISDLVLGQISGNTIYF	TGTGCCATCAGTGATCTCGTATTGGGACAGATCTCTGGAAACACCATATATTTT
TRBJ1-1	-	-	TRBV7-9	CASSLTELNTEAFF	TGTGCCAGCAGCTTGACAGAGCTGAACACTGAAGCTTTCTTT
TRBJ1-2	TRBD1	-	TRBV12-5	CASGTGTGYGYTF	TGTGCTAGTGGTACCGGGACAGGGTACGGCTACACCTTC
TRBJ2-7	-	-	TRBV13	CASSNRDEQYF	TGTGCCAGCAGCAACAGGGACGAGCAGTACTTC
TRBJ1-3	-	-	TRBV4-1	CASSTRGGFSSGNTIYF	TGCGCCAGCAGCACCCGAGGAGGGTTTAGCTCTGGAAACACCATATATTTT
TRBJ1-1	-	once	TRBV19	CASGGRLHAEAFF	TGTGCCAGTGGAGGCCGCCTGCACGCTGAAGCTTTCTTT
TRBJ2-3	-	-	TRBV5-1	CASSLSVLSTDTQYF	TGCGCCAGCAGCTTGTCGGTCCTTAGCACAGATACGCAGTATTTT
TRBJ2-5	-	-	TRBV5-1	CASSLSGRQETQYF	TGCGCCAGCAGCTTGAGCGGGCGTCAAGAGACCCAGTACTTC
TRBJ1-4	-	once	TRBV3-1/TRBV3-2	CASSQRYRVFEKLFF	TGTGCCAGCAGCCAACGGTACAGGGTTTTCGAAAAACTGTTTTTT
TRBJ2-1	-	-	TRBV9	CASSVLILDEQFF	TGTGCCAGCAGCGTTCTTATTCTAGATGAGCAGTTCTTC
TRBJ1-5	-	-	TRBV6-5	CASSPAGGDQPQHF	TGTGCCAGCAGTCCGGCGGGCGGAGATCAGCCCCAGCATTTT
TRBJ1-1	-	-	TRBV7-3	CASSFGIGTEAFF	TGTGCCAGCAGCTTCGGGATCGGCACTGAAGCTTTCTTT
TRBJ1-3	-	-	TRBV2	CASGASQVPGNTIYF	TGTGCCAGTGGGGCGTCCCAAGTACCTGGAAACACCATATATTTT
TRBJ1-1	-	-	TRBV19	CASSIDSRPSTEAFF	TGTGCCAGTAGTATAGATTCCAGGCCGAGCACTGAAGCTTTCTTT
TRBJ1-2	TRBD1	-	TRBV3-1/TRBV3-2	CASSRGSWTGRRDGYTF	TGTGCCAGCAGCCGGGGCTCATGGACAGGGAGGCGGGATGGCTACACCTTC
TRBJ2-1	-	-	TRBV28	CASSLGQSSYNEQFF	TGTGCCAGCAGTTTAGGGCAGAGCTCCTACAATGAGCAGTTCTTC
TRBJ1-2	TRBD1	-	TRBV19	CASSIGQGGNYGYTF	TGTGCCAGTAGTATTGGACAGGGAGGTAACTATGGCTACACCTTC
TRBJ1-2	TRBD1	-	TRBV28	CASSRDQTGSGYTF	TGTGCCAGCAGTCGCGACCAGACAGGGTCTGGCTACACCTTC
TRBJ1-2	TRBD1	-	TRBV28	CASSFRDRGGYTF	TGTGCCAGCAGTTTTCGGGACAGGGGTGGCTACACCTTC